This TCR beta chain was sequenced in a study of CD4 T cells in relation to SARS-CoV-2 and coronaviruses. Trimming took 4 bases from V and 12 from J, leaving 15 bases between them. CDR1 WNHNN and CDR2 SYGVQD come from the germline V gene (reference sequence). There are 12 residues in the CDR3. In the case of this clone: Its antigen is unknown.

TCRdb keeps only in-frame clones here, not all; method: immunoSEQ multiplex PCR. The sample lists approximately 14,000 clones, roughly 78% seen once, with roughly 18% in the top ten. The unexposed donors gave CD4+ T cells in about 2011-2018, prior to COVID-19. The cells were cultured for roughly 11 days before CD4+ T cells were isolated. Cells permitting, SARS-CoV-2 S/N and four cold-coronavirus spikes were tested on unexposed-donor CD4+ T cells. Sample: CD4+ T cells from PBMCs, cultured in vitro. The receptor was derived from a human donor in good health. The chain combines TRBV10-1 with TRBJ1-1, with D perhaps matching TRBD1 (5 bases). The CDR3 loop is CASSGNDWGTFF. The CDR3 DNA follows: TGCGCCAGCAGTGGGAACGACTGGGGGACTTTCTTT.